A selection of T cell receptor beta chains follows, all from one sample in a study of blood T cell repertoires in COVID-19. The data were produced by immunoSEQ multiplex PCR, yet TCRdb's version contains in-frame clones alone and is incomplete. The table lists about 17,000 clones, over 75% of them singletons. The sample taken for sequencing was peripheral blood. Every receptor here comes from a human donor with active COVID-19. The donor label of this sample is uncertain. The CDR3 runs from the conserved cysteine through the conserved F or W. D genes are given only for firm matches.

cdr3_length d_call j_call v_call cdr3_nt cdr3_aa
17 TRBD2 TRBJ2-3 TRBV9 TGTGCCAGCAGCGTAGGGGCTAGCGGGGCAAGCACAGATACGCAGTATTTT CASSVGASGASTDTQYF
15 NA TRBJ1-2 TRBV7-9 TGTGCCAGCAGCTCCTCCGGGGGAGGGAATGATGGCTACACCTTC CASSSSGGGNDGYTF
13 NA TRBJ2-1 TRBV6-2/TRBV6-3 TGTGCCAGCAGCTATGTTGGGGGCGAGATCTCGGTCTTC CASSYVGGEISVF
15 NA TRBJ2-5 TRBV4-3 TGCGCCAGCAGCCAAGATCAAGCGGACAGAGAGACCCAGTACTTC CASSQDQADRETQYF
13 TRBD1 TRBJ2-7 TRBV6-5 TGTGCCAGTGGACAGGGTCCCTCCTACGAGCAGTACTTC CASGQGPSYEQYF
13 NA TRBJ2-1 TRBV12-3/TRBV12-4 TGTGCCAGCAGTTTACTCTCCTCCCATGAGCAGTTCTTC CASSLLSSHEQFF
13 TRBD1 TRBJ1-2 TRBV5-6 TGTGCCAGCACTTCTGACAGGGGGCACGGCTACACCTTC CASTSDRGHGYTF
12 TRBD1 TRBJ1-2 TRBV12-3/TRBV12-4 TGTGCCAGCAGTTCCTACAGGGGGGATACCACCTTC CASSSYRGDTTF
14 TRBD1 TRBJ1-1 TRBV4-3 TGCGCCAGCAGCCCGACAGGGATCTACACTGAAGCTTTCTTT CASSPTGIYTEAFF
14 TRBD1 TRBJ1-2 TRBV7-2 TGTGCCAGCAGCTTAAGGGGGACAGGGGAGGGCTACACCTTC CASSLRGTGEGYTF
16 TRBD1 TRBJ1-2 TRBV4-1 TGCGCCAGCAGCCAAGGAGAGACAGGGATTAACTATGGCTACACCTTC CASSQGETGINYGYTF
14 NA TRBJ1-2 TRBV19 TGTGCCAGTAGTATTACCTACAGGGACTATGGCTACACCTTC CASSITYRDYGYTF